This T cell receptor beta chain derives from a study of T cell repertoires in aging, cancer and after chemotherapy. General observations from the study: In cancer patients, declining TCR diversity with age involved lost richness and lost evenness.

The template was genomic DNA from peripheral blood, not RNA. Comments on this clonotype: The antigen is undetermined.

V dropped 4 bases and J dropped 1; count of bases not matched to a gene: 6. The CDR3 sequence is 15 residues long. Germline V lookup: CDR1 SEHNR, CDR2 FQNEAQ (reference sequence). A mixed TRB-A/B primer pool amplified rearranged TRB by multiplex touch-down PCR. Via MiXCR, TCRdb re-called the multiplex PCR reads, giving one row per CDR3 protein. Of around 4,900 distinct CDR3 sequences listed, approximately 71% are singletons. The sequencing sample was made of blood. The sequence came from a human donor with a solid tumor. The rearrangement joins TRBV7-9 to TRBJ2-7; 8 bases fit TRBD2. CDR3 sequence (DNA): TGTGCCAGCAGCTACGGACAGCGGGGGTCCTACGAGCAGTACTTC. This encodes CASSYGQRGSYEQYF.